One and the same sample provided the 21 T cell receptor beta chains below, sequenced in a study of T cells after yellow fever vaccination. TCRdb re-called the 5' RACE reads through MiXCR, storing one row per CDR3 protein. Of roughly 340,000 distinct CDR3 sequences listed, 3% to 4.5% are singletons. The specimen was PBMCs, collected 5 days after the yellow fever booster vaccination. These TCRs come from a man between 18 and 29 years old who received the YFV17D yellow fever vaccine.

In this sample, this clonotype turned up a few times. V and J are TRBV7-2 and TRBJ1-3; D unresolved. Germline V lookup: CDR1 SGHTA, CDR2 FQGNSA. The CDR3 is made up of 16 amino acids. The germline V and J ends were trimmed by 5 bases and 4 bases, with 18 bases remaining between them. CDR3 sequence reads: CASSPAMFAQGNTIYF. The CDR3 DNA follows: TGTGCCAGCAGCCCAGCCATGTTCGCTCAAGGAAACACCATATATTTT.

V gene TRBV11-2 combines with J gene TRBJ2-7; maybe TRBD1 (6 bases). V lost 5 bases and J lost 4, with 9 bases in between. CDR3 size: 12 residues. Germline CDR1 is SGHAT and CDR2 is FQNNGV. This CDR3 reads CASSVQGYEQYF. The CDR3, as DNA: TGTGCCAGCAGCGTACAGGGATACGAGCAGTACTTC. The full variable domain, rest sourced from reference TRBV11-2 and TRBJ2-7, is EAGVAQSPRYKIIEKRQSVAFWCNPISGHATLYWYQQILGQGPKLLIQFQNNGVVDDSQLPKDRFSAERLKGVDSTLKIQPAKLEDSAVYLCASSVQGYEQYFGPGTRLTVT.

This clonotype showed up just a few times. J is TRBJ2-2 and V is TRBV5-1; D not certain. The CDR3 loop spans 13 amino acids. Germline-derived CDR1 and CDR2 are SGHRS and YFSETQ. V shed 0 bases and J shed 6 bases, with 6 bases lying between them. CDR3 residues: CASSLVLPGELFF. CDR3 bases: TGCGCCAGCAGCTTGGTGTTGCCCGGGGAGCTGTTTTTT.

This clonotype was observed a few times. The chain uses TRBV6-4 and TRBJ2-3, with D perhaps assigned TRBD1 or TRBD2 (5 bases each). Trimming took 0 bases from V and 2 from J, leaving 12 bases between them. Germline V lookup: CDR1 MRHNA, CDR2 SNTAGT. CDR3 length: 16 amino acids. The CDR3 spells CASSDSFGGNTDTQYF. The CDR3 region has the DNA TGTGCCAGCAGTGACTCTTTTGGGGGAAACACAGATACGCAGTATTTT.

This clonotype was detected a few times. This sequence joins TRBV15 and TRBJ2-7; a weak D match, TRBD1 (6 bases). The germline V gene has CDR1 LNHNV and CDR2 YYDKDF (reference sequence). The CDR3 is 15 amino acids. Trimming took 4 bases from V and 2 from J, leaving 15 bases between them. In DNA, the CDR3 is TGTGCCACCAGCATAAGATGGGACAATCCCTACGAGCAGTACTTC. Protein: CATSIRWDNPYEQYF.

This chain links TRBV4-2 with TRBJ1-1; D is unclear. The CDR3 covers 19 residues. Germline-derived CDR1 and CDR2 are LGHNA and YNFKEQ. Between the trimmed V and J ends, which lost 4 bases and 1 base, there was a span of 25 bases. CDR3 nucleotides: TGTGCCAGCAGCCTTCATATCCCCTCAGTAACAACCTCGAACACTGAAGCTTTCTTT. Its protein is CASSLHIPSVTTSNTEAFF.

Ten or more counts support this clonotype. Written as DNA, the CDR3 is TGTGCCAGCAGTTACTCCCCAAGGGGGGCGTACGATACGCAGTATTTT. Its protein is CASSYSPRGAYDTQYF. The chain couples TRBV6-5 to TRBJ2-3; the D call may be TRBD1 or TRBD2 (6 bases each). Germline V gene sequence: CDR1 MNHEY, CDR2 SVGAGI. V was shortened by 0 bases and J by 6 bases, with 16 bases between the two germline ends. The length of the CDR3 is 16 residues.

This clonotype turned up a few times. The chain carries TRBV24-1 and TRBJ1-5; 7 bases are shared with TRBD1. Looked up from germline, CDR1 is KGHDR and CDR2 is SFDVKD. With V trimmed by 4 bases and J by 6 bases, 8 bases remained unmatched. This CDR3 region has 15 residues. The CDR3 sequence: CATSDRTGGGQPQHF. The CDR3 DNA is TGTGCCACCAGTGACAGGACAGGCGGCGGTCAGCCCCAGCATTTT.

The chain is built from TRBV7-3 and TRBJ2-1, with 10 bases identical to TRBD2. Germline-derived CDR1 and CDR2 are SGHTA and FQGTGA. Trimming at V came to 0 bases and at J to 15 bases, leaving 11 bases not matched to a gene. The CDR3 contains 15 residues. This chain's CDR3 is CASSLTSASGGGLFF. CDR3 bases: TGTGCCAGCAGCTTAACTTCGGCTAGCGGGGGAGGTTTGTTCTTC.

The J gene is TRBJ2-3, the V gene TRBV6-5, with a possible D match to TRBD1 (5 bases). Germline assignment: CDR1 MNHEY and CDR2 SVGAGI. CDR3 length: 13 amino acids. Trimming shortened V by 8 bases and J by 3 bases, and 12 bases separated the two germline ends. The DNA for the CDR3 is TGTGCCAGCTTAGGGCAGGGTACAGATACGCAGTATTTT. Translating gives CASLGQGTDTQYF.

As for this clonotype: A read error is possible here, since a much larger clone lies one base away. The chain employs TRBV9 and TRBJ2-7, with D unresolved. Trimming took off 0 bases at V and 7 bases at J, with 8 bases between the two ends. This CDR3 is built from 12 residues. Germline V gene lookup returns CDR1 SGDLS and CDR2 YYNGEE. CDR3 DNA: TGTGCCAGCAGCGTAGGGGAAGGGGAGCAGTACTTC. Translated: CASSVGEGEQYF.

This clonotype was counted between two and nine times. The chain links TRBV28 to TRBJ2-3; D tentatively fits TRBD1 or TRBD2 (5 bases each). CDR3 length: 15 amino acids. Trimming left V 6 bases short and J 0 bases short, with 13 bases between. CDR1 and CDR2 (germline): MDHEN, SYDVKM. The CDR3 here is CASSTGAFSTDTQYF. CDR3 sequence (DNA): TGTGCCAGCAGCACCGGGGCGTTCAGCACAGATACGCAGTATTTT.

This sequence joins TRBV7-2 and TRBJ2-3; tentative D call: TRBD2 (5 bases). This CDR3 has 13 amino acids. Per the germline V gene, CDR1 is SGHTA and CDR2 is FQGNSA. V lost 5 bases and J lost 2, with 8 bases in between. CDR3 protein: CASSIDYTDTQYF. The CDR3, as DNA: TGTGCCAGCAGCATCGACTACACAGATACGCAGTATTTT.

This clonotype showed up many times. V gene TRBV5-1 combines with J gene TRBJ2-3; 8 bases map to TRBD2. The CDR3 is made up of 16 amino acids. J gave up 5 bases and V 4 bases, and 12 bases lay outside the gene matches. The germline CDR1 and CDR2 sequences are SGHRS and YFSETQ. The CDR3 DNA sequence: TGCGCCAGCAGCAGAACGACTAGCGAAGGGGGAGATACGCAGTATTTT. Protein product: CASSRTTSEGGDTQYF. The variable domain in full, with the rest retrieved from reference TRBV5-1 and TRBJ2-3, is KAGVTQTPRYLIKTRGQQVTLSCSPISGHRSVSWYQQTPGQGLQFLFEYFSETQRNKGNFPGRFSGRQFSNSRSEMNVSTLELGDSALYLCASSRTTSEGGDTQYFGPGTRLTVL.

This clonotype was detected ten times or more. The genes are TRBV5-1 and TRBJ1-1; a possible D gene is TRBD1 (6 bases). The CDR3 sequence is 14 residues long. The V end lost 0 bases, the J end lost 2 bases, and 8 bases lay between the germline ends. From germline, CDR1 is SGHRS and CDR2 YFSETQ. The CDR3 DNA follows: TGCGCCAGCAGCTTGGAACAGGGAAACACTGAAGCTTTCTTT. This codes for CASSLEQGNTEAFF.

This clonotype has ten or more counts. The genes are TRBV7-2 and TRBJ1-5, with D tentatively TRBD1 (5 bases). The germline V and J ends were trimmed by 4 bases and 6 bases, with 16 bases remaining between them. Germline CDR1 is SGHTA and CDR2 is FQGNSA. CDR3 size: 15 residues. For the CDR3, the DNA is TGTGCCAGCAGCTATGACAGTCTCTCTGGTCAGCCCCAGCATTTT. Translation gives CASSYDSLSGQPQHF.

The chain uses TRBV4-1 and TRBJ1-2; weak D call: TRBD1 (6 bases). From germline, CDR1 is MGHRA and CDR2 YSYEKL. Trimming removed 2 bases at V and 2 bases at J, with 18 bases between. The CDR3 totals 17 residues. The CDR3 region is CASSQPSGHPTNYGYTF. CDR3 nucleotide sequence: TGCGCCAGCAGCCAACCGTCGGGACACCCGACGAACTATGGCTACACCTTC.

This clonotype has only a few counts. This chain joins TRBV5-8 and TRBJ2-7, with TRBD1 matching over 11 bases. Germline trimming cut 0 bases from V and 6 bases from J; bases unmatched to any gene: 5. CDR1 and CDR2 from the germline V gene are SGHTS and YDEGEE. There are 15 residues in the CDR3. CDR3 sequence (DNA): TGTGCCAGCAGCTTGGGGACAGGGGGCGAGGGCGAGCAGTACTTC. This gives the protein CASSLGTGGEGEQYF. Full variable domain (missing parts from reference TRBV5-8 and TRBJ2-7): EAGVTQSPTHLIKTRGQQATLRCSPISGHTSVYWYQQALGLGLQFLLWYDEGEERNRGNFPPRFSGRQFPNYSSELNVNALELEDSALYLCASSLGTGGEGEQYFGPGTRLTVT.

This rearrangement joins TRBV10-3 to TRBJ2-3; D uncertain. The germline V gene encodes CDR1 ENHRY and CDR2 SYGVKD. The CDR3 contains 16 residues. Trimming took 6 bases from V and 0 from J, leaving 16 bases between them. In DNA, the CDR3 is TGTGCCATCAGGGGCTCGCGGACCGCTAGCACAGATACGCAGTATTTT. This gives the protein CAIRGSRTASTDTQYF.

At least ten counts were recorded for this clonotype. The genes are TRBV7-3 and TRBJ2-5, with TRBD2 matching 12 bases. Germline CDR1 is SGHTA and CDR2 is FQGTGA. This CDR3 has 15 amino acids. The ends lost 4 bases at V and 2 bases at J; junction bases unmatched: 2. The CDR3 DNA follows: TGTGCCAGCAGCTATGGACTAGCGGGGCAAGAGACCCAGTACTTC. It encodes CASSYGLAGQETQYF.

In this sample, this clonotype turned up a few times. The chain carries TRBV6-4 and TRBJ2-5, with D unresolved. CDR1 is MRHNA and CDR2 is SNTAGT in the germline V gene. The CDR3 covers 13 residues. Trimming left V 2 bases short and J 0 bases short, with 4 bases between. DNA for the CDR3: TGTGCCAGCAGTGACCCGTACCAAGAGACCCAGTACTTC. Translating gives CASSDPYQETQYF.